This TCR beta chain was recorded in a study of blood T cell repertoires in COVID-19. There are 14 residues in the CDR3. V dropped 5 bases and J dropped 3 bases, with 11 bases sitting between them. CDR1 is MNHEY and CDR2 is SVGEGT in the germline V gene. TCRdb's table, derived via immunoSEQ multiplex PCR, lists solely in-frame clones and lacks some. The profile covers about 88,000 clones, with roughly 87% appearing a single time and over 12% taken by the ten largest. Sequencing was performed on peripheral blood. This receptor was taken from a male donor with acute or convalescent COVID-19. The rearrangement uses TRBV6-2 or TRBV6-3 and TRBJ1-5; D is possibly TRBD1 (5 bases). The CDR3 coding sequence is TGTGCCAGCAGTCGCGACAGCCCCAATCAGCCCCAGCATTTT. This translates into CASSRDSPNQPQHF.